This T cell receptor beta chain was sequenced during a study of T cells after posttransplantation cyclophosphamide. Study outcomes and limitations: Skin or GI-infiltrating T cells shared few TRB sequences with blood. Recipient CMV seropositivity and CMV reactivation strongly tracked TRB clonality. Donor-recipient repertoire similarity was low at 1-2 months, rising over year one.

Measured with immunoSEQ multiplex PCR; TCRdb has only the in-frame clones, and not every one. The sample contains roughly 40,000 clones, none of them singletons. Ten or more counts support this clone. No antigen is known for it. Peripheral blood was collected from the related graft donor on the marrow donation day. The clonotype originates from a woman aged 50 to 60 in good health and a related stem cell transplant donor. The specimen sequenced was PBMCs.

The CDR3 nucleotides read TGTGCCAGCAGCTCGAGGGGGCCTGGGGCCAACGTCCTGACTTTC. Encoded protein: CASSSRGPGANVLTF. The chain carries TRBV11-3 and TRBJ2-6; TRBD1 agrees at 7 bases. The CDR3 is 15 amino acids. Germline V lookup: CDR1 SGHNT, CDR2 YENEEA. With 4 bases clipped from V and 2 bases from J, the junction kept 2 bases outside the gene matches.